This T cell receptor beta chain originates from a study of blood T cell repertoires in COVID-19 (TCRdb year 2020). Context from the whole study: The collaborator samples originated in the United States, Italy and Spain and spanned the acute and convalescent phases of COVID-19. Deeply sampled blood TCRbeta repertoires from subjects exposed to, actively infected with, or recovered from COVID-19 were included in the dataset. The material from the prospective study consisted of cDNA or gDNA derived from T cells, B-cell-depleted T cells, or PBMCs. The samples were drawn from two sources: the first 160 participants of the ongoing ImmuneRACE study, and 1,000 to 1,500 subjects contributed by 6 global collaborators. Sample metadata almost always included a de-identified subject ID, COVID-19 status, age in years and sex. Where HLA class I and class II types were available, the types were taken from metadata supplied by the sample provider, not from assay-based typing. The repertoires were released in a freely available public database meant as a resource for research on the immune response to SARS-CoV-2.

This clone came up a few times. What this receptor recognizes is not known. Per-nucleotide qualities are absent, and no much larger clonotype sits a single base away. TCRbeta CDR3 regions were amplified from genomic DNA by means of the immunoSEQ Assay, a bias-controlled multiplex PCR. On the authors' methods: The number of nucleated cells in each sample was estimated from the amplification of reference gene primers within the assay. Sequence reads were collapsed and filtered to measure the absolute abundance of every unique TCRbeta CDR3 rearrangement. For each sample, productive Simpson clonality was calculated as the square root of Simpson's diversity index over productive rearrangements. Here the immuneACCESS table is served through TCRdb, limited to in-frame sequences with V and J called. Missing clones are a known gap in these copies; in checked studies unresolved V genes cover under half, and the rest lacks a known reason. V and J calls and clone size come straight from that table; D and trimming were deduced from the DNA. The sample table holds some 150,000 clones, of which 75% to 90% were seen once. The ten top clones hold roughly 2.9% of the sample.

Results and caveats for the whole study, not just this receptor: The amount of clinical and demographic metadata varied by source and participant and was provided uncurated.

The collaborating institutions used their own protocols to collect whole blood in K2EDTA tubes. For TCRbeta analysis, collaborator samples were shipped as frozen whole blood, as isolated PBMCs, or as DNA extracted from either sample type. Sequenced material: peripheral blood. This sequence originates from a man aged 55 to 70 with active or convalescent COVID-19.

The CDR3 corresponds to CASSTRLAATYNEQFF. The DNA is TGTGCCAGCAGCACACGACTAGCGGCCACATACAATGAGCAGTTCTTC. The sequence is built from TRBV7-2 and TRBJ2-1; the junction holds 9 bases that match TRBD2. The CDR3 holds 16 amino acids from the cysteine to the phenylalanine. The retained sequence is limited to the CDR3, 48 bases, with the frame set at the first base. Trimming removed 5 bases from V and 4 bases from J; the gene matches leave 9 bases unexplained. CDR1 and CDR2 were assigned from the germline V gene as SGHTA and FQGNSA.